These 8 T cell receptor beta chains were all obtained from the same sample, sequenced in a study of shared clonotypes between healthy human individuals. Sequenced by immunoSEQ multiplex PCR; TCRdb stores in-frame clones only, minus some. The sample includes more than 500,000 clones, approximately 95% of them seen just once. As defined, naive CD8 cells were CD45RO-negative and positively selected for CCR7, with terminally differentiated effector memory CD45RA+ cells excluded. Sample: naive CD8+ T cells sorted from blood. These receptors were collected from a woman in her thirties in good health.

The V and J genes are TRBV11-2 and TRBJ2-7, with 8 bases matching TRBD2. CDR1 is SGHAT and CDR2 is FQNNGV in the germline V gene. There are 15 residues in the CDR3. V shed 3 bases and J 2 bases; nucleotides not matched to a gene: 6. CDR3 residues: CASSFAPGGAYEQYF. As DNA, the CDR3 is TGTGCCAGCAGCTTTGCCCCCGGGGGGGCCTACGAGCAGTACTTC. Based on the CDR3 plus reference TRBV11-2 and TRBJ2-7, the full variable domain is EAGVAQSPRYKIIEKRQSVAFWCNPISGHATLYWYQQILGQGPKLLIQFQNNGVVDDSQLPKDRFSAERLKGVDSTLKIQPAKLEDSAVYLCASSFAPGGAYEQYFGPGTRLTVT.

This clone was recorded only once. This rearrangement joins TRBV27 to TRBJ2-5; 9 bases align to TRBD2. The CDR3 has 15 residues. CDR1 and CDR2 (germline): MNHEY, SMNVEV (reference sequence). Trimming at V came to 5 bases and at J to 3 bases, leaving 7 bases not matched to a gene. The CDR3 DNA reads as TGTGCCAGCAGTCCGAGCGGGAGGCCTGAAGAGACCCAGTACTTC. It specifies CASSPSGRPEETQYF.

The CDR3 DNA reads TGCGCCAGCAGCCAAGAGCCGGGACAGGGTATAGTTGACGAGCAGTACTTC. This translates into CASSQEPGQGIVDEQYF. This chain joins TRBV4-1 and TRBJ2-7, with TRBD1 matching 9 bases. The CDR3 loop spans 17 amino acids. J was trimmed by 5 bases and V by 0 bases; bases with no gene match: 11. The germline CDR1 and CDR2 sequences are MGHRA and YSYEKL.

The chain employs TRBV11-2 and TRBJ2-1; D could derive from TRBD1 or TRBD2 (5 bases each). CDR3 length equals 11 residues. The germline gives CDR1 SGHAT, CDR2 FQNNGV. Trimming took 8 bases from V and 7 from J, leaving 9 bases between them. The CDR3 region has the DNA TGTGCCAGCTTCGAGGGGAATGAGCAGTTCTTC. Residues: CASFEGNEQFF.

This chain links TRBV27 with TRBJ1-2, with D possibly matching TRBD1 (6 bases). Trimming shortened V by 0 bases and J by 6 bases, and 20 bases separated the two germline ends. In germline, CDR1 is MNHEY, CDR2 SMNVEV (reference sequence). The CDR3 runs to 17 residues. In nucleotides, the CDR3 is TGTGCCAGCAGTTTATCACCCTTCCTCACAGGGAGTCATGGCTACACCTTC. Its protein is CASSLSPFLTGSHGYTF.

In DNA form, the CDR3 reads TGTGCCAGCAGCGTAGCGCCTTTAGTCACCGGGGAGCTGTTTTTT. Translating gives CASSVAPLVTGELFF. The chain employs TRBV9 and TRBJ2-2; no clear D. The V gene's germline CDR1 is SGDLS and CDR2 YYNGEE. With 0 bases removed from V and 4 bases from J, the gap between germline ends came to 10 bases. This CDR3 region has 15 residues.

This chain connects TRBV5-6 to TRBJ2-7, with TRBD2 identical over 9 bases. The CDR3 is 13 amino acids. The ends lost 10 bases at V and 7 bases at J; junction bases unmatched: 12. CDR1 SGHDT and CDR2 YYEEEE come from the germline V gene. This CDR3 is CARGREGLREQYF. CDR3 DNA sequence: TGTGCCCGAGGGCGGGAGGGCCTGAGGGAGCAGTACTTC.

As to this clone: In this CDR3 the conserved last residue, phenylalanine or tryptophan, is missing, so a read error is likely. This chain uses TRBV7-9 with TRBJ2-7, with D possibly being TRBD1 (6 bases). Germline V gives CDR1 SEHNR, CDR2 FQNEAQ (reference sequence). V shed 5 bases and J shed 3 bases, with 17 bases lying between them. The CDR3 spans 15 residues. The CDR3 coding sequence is TGTGCCAGCAGCGGACACGGACAGTTAGTCTACGAGCAGTACCTC. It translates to CASSGHGQLVYEQYL.